The rows below give T cell receptor beta chains drawn from one sample of a study of cytomegalovirus exposure and HLA in healthy donors. Only in-frame clones appear in the TCRdb table, and some are missing; sequencing was by immunoSEQ multiplex PCR. Of about 200,000 clones listed, around 64% are singletons. Sequencing was performed on PBMCs. These TCRs come from a man in his forties or fifties in good health and CMV-seropositive. The CDR3 runs from the conserved cysteine through the conserved F or W. The order of the fields is J gene, D gene, clone size, V gene, CDR3 DNA, CDR3 protein. D genes are given only for firm matches. Not all rows give a size; the values are once, few, many and, for expanded clones, a class.

j_call: TRBJ1-2
d_call: NA
clone_size: once
v_call: TRBV5-1
cdr3_nt: TGCGCCAGCAGCCCGGCGGCGGGGAGGAACTATGGCTACACCTTC
cdr3_aa: CASSPAAGRNYGYTF

j_call: TRBJ2-1
d_call: TRBD1
clone_size: few
v_call: TRBV7-9
cdr3_nt: TGTGCCAGCACGGGACAGAACAATGAGCAGTTCTTC
cdr3_aa: CASTGQNNEQFF

j_call: TRBJ1-2
d_call: NA
clone_size: NA
v_call: TRBV14
cdr3_nt: TGTGCCAGCAGCCAAGATACTCTTGTCAGGCCCCCTTATGGCTACACCTTC
cdr3_aa: CASSQDTLVRPPYGYTF

j_call: TRBJ1-4
d_call: NA
clone_size: NA
v_call: TRBV6-5
cdr3_nt: TGTGCCAGCAGTGAAGCGCTGGCCCAATTGCTGTTTTTT
cdr3_aa: CASSEALAQLLFF

j_call: TRBJ2-5
d_call: NA
clone_size: few
v_call: TRBV6-5
cdr3_nt: TGTGCCAGCAGTTACTCGCCCGACAGACAAGAGACCCAGTACTTC
cdr3_aa: CASSYSPDRQETQYF

j_call: TRBJ2-7
d_call: TRBD2
clone_size: NA
v_call: TRBV10-2
cdr3_nt: TGCGCCAGCAGCGCCGGACTAGCCCTCTCCTACGAGCAGTACTTC
cdr3_aa: CASSAGLALSYEQYF

j_call: TRBJ1-5
d_call: NA
clone_size: NA
v_call: TRBV19
cdr3_nt: TGTGCCAGTACGGTGGACAGCACTTATCAGCCCCAGCATTTT
cdr3_aa: CASTVDSTYQPQHF

j_call: TRBJ2-3
d_call: NA
clone_size: NA
v_call: TRBV5-4
cdr3_nt: TGTGCCAGCAGCTACCACGTAGAATCTAGCACAGATACGCAGTATTTT
cdr3_aa: CASSYHVESSTDTQYF

j_call: TRBJ2-1
d_call: TRBD1
clone_size: few
v_call: TRBV11-2
cdr3_nt: TGTGCCAGCACCCCCGACAGGGGCGGGAACTACAATGAGCAGTTCTTC
cdr3_aa: CASTPDRGGNYNEQFF

j_call: TRBJ2-5
d_call: TRBD2
clone_size: NA
v_call: TRBV9
cdr3_nt: TGTGCCAGCAGCCCCGCTCGGGAGGTCTACCAAGAGACCCAGTACTTC
cdr3_aa: CASSPAREVYQETQYF

j_call: TRBJ2-1
d_call: TRBD2
clone_size: NA
v_call: TRBV27
cdr3_nt: TGTGCCAGCAGTTTGCTAGCGGGGTACCCTCACTGGTTCTTC
cdr3_aa: CASSLLAGYPHWFF

j_call: TRBJ2-5
d_call: NA
clone_size: NA
v_call: TRBV15
cdr3_nt: TGTGCCACCAGTCCAGTCAGTTCCTGGGAGACCCAGTACTTC
cdr3_aa: CATSPVSSWETQYF

j_call: TRBJ1-4
d_call: TRBD1
clone_size: NA
v_call: TRBV7-2
cdr3_nt: TGTGCCAGCAGCTTAGTGATCACAGGGGGGAATAATGAAAAACTGTTTTTT
cdr3_aa: CASSLVITGGNNEKLFF

j_call: TRBJ2-5
d_call: NA
clone_size: NA
v_call: TRBV7-9
cdr3_nt: TGTGCCAGCAGTAGAACAGGGGTTAGCGGAGAGACCCAGTACTTC
cdr3_aa: CASSRTGVSGETQYF

j_call: TRBJ1-5
d_call: TRBD1
clone_size: NA
v_call: TRBV9
cdr3_nt: TGTGCCAGCAGCGCCGGGGACAGCGATCAGCCCCAGCATTTT
cdr3_aa: CASSAGDSDQPQHF

j_call: TRBJ1-4
d_call: NA
clone_size: NA
v_call: TRBV6-1
cdr3_nt: TGTGCCAGCAGTACCGATGGGGGGAGTAATGAAAAACTGTTTTTT
cdr3_aa: CASSTDGGSNEKLFF

j_call: TRBJ1-2
d_call: NA
clone_size: NA
v_call: TRBV5-8
cdr3_nt: TGTGCCAGCAGCCGCGCAGGGGACTATGGCTACACCTTC
cdr3_aa: CASSRAGDYGYTF

j_call: TRBJ2-3
d_call: TRBD2
clone_size: NA
v_call: TRBV27
cdr3_nt: TGTGCCAGCAGTATACTAGCGGATGTACCCACAGATACGCAGTATTTT
cdr3_aa: CASSILADVPTDTQYF

j_call: TRBJ1-1
d_call: NA
clone_size: NA
v_call: TRBV10-3
cdr3_nt: TGTGCCATCAGTGAGTCTCGGGCGAGGGCAGGGGCTGAAGCTTTCTTT
cdr3_aa: CAISESRARAGAEAFF

j_call: TRBJ2-5
d_call: NA
clone_size: NA
v_call: TRBV19
cdr3_nt: TGTGCCAGTAGTCCCCTGCGGGGGCGCAGAGAGACCCAGTACTTC
cdr3_aa: CASSPLRGRRETQYF

j_call: TRBJ1-1
d_call: TRBD1
clone_size: few
v_call: TRBV5-1
cdr3_nt: TGCGCCAGCAGCAACCGGGACAGCGGCACTGAAGCTTTCTTT
cdr3_aa: CASSNRDSGTEAFF

j_call: TRBJ1-2
d_call: NA
clone_size: NA
v_call: TRBV18
cdr3_nt: TGTGCCAGCTCGAGAACAGACGCGGGCTACACCTTC
cdr3_aa: CASSRTDAGYTF

j_call: TRBJ2-2
d_call: NA
clone_size: NA
v_call: TRBV7-6
cdr3_nt: TGTGCCAGCAGCTTGGTAGGACAGACGAACACCGGGGAGCTGTTTTTT
cdr3_aa: CASSLVGQTNTGELFF

j_call: TRBJ1-2
d_call: TRBD1
clone_size: few
v_call: TRBV5-4
cdr3_nt: TGTGCCAGCAGCTCCCCGGCCGGGACAGGGATCTATGGCTACACCTTC
cdr3_aa: CASSSPAGTGIYGYTF

j_call: TRBJ2-2
d_call: TRBD1
clone_size: NA
v_call: TRBV2
cdr3_nt: TGTGCCAGCAGTGGGGACAGGGCGAGAACCGGGGAGCTGTTTTTT
cdr3_aa: CASSGDRARTGELFF

j_call: TRBJ1-2
d_call: NA
clone_size: few
v_call: TRBV2
cdr3_nt: TGTGCCAGCGCAACGGACACCTTC
cdr3_aa: CASATDTF

j_call: TRBJ2-1
d_call: NA
clone_size: NA
v_call: TRBV7-2
cdr3_nt: TGTGCCAGCAGCAGCGGACGGGTCGAACAGCAGTTCTTC
cdr3_aa: CASSSGRVEQQFF

j_call: TRBJ1-5
d_call: NA
clone_size: NA
v_call: TRBV6-1
cdr3_nt: TGTGCCAGCAGTGAAAATTGGGGACTCGCAAATCAGCCCCAGCATTTT
cdr3_aa: CASSENWGLANQPQHF

j_call: TRBJ1-2
d_call: TRBD1
clone_size: NA
v_call: TRBV27
cdr3_nt: TGTGCCAGCAGACGGACAGGGGGCAGCGATGGCTACACCTTC
cdr3_aa: CASRRTGGSDGYTF

j_call: TRBJ1-1
d_call: NA
clone_size: NA
v_call: TRBV11-2
cdr3_nt: TGTGCCAGCAGCTTGGACAGAAACACTGAAGCTTTCTTT
cdr3_aa: CASSLDRNTEAFF

j_call: TRBJ2-1
d_call: TRBD2
clone_size: NA
v_call: TRBV18
cdr3_nt: TGTGCCAGCTCACCGGGACTAGCCTACAATGAGCAGTTCTTC
cdr3_aa: CASSPGLAYNEQFF

j_call: TRBJ2-1
d_call: NA
clone_size: NA
v_call: TRBV7-6
cdr3_nt: TGTGCCAGCAGCCCCCGGTCAGGGGCCTTTAACTTATTCTCCTACAATGAGCAGTTCTTC
cdr3_aa: CASSPRSGAFNLFSYNEQFF

j_call: TRBJ1-2
d_call: TRBD1
clone_size: NA
v_call: TRBV6-5
cdr3_nt: TGTGCCAGCAGTGAAGTAAGGACAGGGGGCGGCTACACCTTC
cdr3_aa: CASSEVRTGGGYTF

j_call: TRBJ1-5
d_call: NA
clone_size: NA
v_call: TRBV28
cdr3_nt: TGTGCCAGCAGTTTTCAGGGGAACAATCAGCCCCAGCATTTT
cdr3_aa: CASSFQGNNQPQHF

j_call: TRBJ1-5
d_call: TRBD1
clone_size: few
v_call: TRBV27
cdr3_nt: TGTGCCAGCAGGACAGGGCCCGGGGAGCCCCAGCATTTT
cdr3_aa: CASRTGPGEPQHF

j_call: TRBJ1-1
d_call: NA
clone_size: NA
v_call: TRBV27
cdr3_nt: TGTGCCAGCAGTTTTCAGGGGATCCCTGAAGCTTTCTTT
cdr3_aa: CASSFQGIPEAFF

j_call: TRBJ1-1
d_call: NA
clone_size: NA
v_call: TRBV7-2
cdr3_nt: TGTGCCAGCAGCTTAGGTTGGGGAGTAGCTTTCTTT
cdr3_aa: CASSLGWGVAFF

j_call: TRBJ2-2
d_call: TRBD1
clone_size: NA
v_call: TRBV11-2
cdr3_nt: TGTGCCAGCAGCTGGACAGGGGGTAGCACCGGGGAGCTGTTTTTT
cdr3_aa: CASSWTGGSTGELFF

j_call: TRBJ2-7
d_call: TRBD2
clone_size: NA
v_call: TRBV27
cdr3_nt: TGTGCCAGCAGTCCGCGACTAGCACGCTCTGAGCAGTACTTC
cdr3_aa: CASSPRLARSEQYF

j_call: TRBJ1-6
d_call: NA
clone_size: NA
v_call: TRBV15
cdr3_nt: TGTGCCACCAGCAGAGGACTTACAGGACCTAATTCACCCCTCCACTTT
cdr3_aa: CATSRGLTGPNSPLHF

j_call: TRBJ1-2
d_call: NA
clone_size: NA
v_call: TRBV6-5
cdr3_nt: TGTGCCAGCGGTGCCTCTGTTGGGGGCATCGGCTACACCTTC
cdr3_aa: CASGASVGGIGYTF

j_call: TRBJ2-7
d_call: TRBD1
clone_size: NA
v_call: TRBV6-1
cdr3_nt: TGTGCCAGCAGTGGGCGAGGGACAGGGGGCTCCGAGCAGTACTTC
cdr3_aa: CASSGRGTGGSEQYF

j_call: TRBJ2-7
d_call: NA
clone_size: NA
v_call: TRBV7-2
cdr3_nt: TGTGCCAGCAGCTTAGGGAGAGGCTACGAGCAGTACTTC
cdr3_aa: CASSLGRGYEQYF

j_call: TRBJ2-2
d_call: TRBD2
clone_size: NA
v_call: TRBV5-1
cdr3_nt: TGCGCCAGCAGGACTAGCGGGAAGTACACCGGGGAGCTGTTTTTT
cdr3_aa: CASRTSGKYTGELFF

j_call: TRBJ2-5
d_call: TRBD2
clone_size: NA
v_call: TRBV14
cdr3_nt: TGTGCCAGCAGCCAAGTTGGGGGGGTGACCCAGTACTTC
cdr3_aa: CASSQVGGVTQYF

j_call: TRBJ2-7
d_call: TRBD2
clone_size: NA
v_call: TRBV9
cdr3_nt: TGTGCCAGCAGCGTCGGTAGCGGGGGGTTTAACGAGCAGTACTTC
cdr3_aa: CASSVGSGGFNEQYF